The following is a T cell receptor (beta chain) sequence with its context. What this receptor recognizes is not known. At one of its ends the junction is not consistent with the germline gene, which may arise from a read error. The CDR3 runs 12 amino acids, cysteine and phenylalanine included. Just CDR3 DNA is preserved here, 36 bases in frame from base 1. Taken from the germline V gene (reference sequence), the CDR1 and CDR2 loops are SEHNR and FQNEAQ. TCRbeta CDR3 regions were amplified from genomic DNA by means of the immunoSEQ Assay, a bias-controlled multiplex PCR. Per the original workflow: The number of nucleated cells in each sample was estimated from the amplification of reference gene primers within the assay. To quantify the absolute abundance of each unique TCRbeta CDR3 rearrangement, sequence reads were collapsed and filtered. For each sample, productive Simpson clonality was calculated as the square root of Simpson's diversity index across productive rearrangements. Entries here come from immuneACCESS through TCRdb and include only in-frame sequences with V and J called. Some clones fail to appear in such tables; in the studies checked, an unresolved V gene covers under half of the shortfall, and the cause of the remainder is unknown. For V, J and clone size, that table is used; D and trimming come from the DNA. This sample lists some 120,000 clones; approximately 83% were detected once. The ten biggest clones cover about 18% of the sample.

This entry comes from a study of blood T cell repertoires in COVID-19 (TCRdb year 2020). With regard to the full study: Collaborator samples came from the United States, Italy and Spain and covered acute and convalescent phases of COVID-19. Sample metadata almost always included a de-identified subject ID, COVID-19 status, age in years and sex. The dataset comprised deeply sampled blood TCRbeta repertoires from subjects exposed to, actively infected with, or recovered from COVID-19. HLA class I and class II types, where available, came from metadata supplied by the sample provider rather than from assay-based typing. The prospective study material was composed of cDNA or gDNA derived from T cells, B-cell-depleted T cells, or PBMCs. Samples came from the ongoing ImmuneRACE study (first 160 participants) plus 1,254 subjects from 6 global collaborators. A freely available public database, intended as a resource for researchers studying the immune response to SARS-CoV-2, is where the repertoires were released. The paper's findings and limits, for the study overall: The amount of clinical and demographic metadata varied by source and participant and was provided uncurated.

Samples from volunteer blood donors who had recovered from COVID-19 were contributed by a second Seattle source. Collaborating institutions collected whole blood in K2EDTA tubes following their own protocols. For TCRbeta analysis, collaborators shipped samples as frozen whole blood, isolated PBMCs, or DNA extracted from either of those sample types. Sequencing was carried out using peripheral blood. The clonotype was recovered from a woman aged 45-59 years who had recovered from COVID-19. Recombination connected TRBV7-9 to TRBJ2-1; no D gene is confidently identified. For the CDR3, the sequence is CASSLTNNKQFF. The nucleotides are TGTGCCAGCAGCTTAACGAACAATAAGCAGTTCTTC.